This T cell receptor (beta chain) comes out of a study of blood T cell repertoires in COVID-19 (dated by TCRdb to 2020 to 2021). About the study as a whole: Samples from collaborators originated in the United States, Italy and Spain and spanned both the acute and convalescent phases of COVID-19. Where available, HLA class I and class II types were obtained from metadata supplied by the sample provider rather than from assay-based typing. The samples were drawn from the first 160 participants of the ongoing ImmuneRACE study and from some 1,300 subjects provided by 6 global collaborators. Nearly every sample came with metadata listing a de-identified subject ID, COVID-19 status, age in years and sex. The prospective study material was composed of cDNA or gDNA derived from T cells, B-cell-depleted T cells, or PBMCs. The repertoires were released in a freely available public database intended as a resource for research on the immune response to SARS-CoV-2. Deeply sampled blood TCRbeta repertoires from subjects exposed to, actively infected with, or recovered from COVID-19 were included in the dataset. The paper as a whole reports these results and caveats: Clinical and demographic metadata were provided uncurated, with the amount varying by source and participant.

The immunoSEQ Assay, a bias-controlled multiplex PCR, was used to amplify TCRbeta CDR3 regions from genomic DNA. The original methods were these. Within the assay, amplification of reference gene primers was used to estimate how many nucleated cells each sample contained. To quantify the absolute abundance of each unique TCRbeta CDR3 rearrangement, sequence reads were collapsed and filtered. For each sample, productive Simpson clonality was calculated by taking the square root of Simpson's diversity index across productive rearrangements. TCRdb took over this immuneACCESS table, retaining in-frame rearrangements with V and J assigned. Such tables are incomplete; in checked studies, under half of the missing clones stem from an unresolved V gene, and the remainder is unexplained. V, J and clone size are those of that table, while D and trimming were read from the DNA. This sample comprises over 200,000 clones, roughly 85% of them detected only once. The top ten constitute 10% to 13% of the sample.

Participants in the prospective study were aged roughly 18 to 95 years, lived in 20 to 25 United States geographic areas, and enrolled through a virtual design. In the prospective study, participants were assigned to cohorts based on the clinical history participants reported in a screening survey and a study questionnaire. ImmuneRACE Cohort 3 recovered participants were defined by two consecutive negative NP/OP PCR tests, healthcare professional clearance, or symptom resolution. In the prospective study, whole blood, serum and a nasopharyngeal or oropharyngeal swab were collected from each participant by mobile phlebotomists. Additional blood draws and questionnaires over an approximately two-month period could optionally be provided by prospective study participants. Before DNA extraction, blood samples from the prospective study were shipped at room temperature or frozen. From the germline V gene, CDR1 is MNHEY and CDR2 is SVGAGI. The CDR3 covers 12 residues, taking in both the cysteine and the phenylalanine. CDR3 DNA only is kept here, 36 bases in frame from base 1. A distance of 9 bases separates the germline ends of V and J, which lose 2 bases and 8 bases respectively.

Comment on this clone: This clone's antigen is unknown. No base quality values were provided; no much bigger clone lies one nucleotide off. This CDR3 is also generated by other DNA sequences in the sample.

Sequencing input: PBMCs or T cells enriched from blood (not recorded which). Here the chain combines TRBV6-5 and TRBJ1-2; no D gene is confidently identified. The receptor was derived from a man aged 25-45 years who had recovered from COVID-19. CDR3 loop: CASSYRGGGYTF. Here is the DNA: TGTGCCAGCAGTTACCGCGGAGGCGGCTACACCTTC.